Shown below are 17 T cell receptor beta chains from a single sample sequenced in a study of glioma-infiltrating T cells after dendritic cell vaccination. Sequenced by immunoSEQ multiplex PCR; TCRdb stores in-frame clones only, minus some. Among roughly 80,000 clones listed, about 87% were seen once. This sample comprised blood, obtained before dendritic cell vaccination. The source of these receptors is a human donor with glioblastoma.

In its sample, this clone was seen a few times. The gene calls are TRBV5-1 and TRBJ2-2; 10 bases agree with TRBD1. The J segment lost 3 bases and the V segment lost 2 bases, leaving 1 base of the junction unmatched. This CDR3 is built from 15 residues. The V gene's germline CDR1 is SGHRS and CDR2 YFSETQ. DNA of the CDR3: TGCGCCAGCAGCTTCGGACAGGGGGACACCGGGGAGCTGTTTTTT. Translating it yields CASSFGQGDTGELFF.

This chain joins TRBV5-5 and TRBJ2-1, with unresolved D. The CDR3 is 16 amino acids. Germline loops: CDR1 SGHKS, CDR2 YYEKEE (reference sequence). V shed 4 bases and J shed 0 bases, with 14 bases lying between them. CDR3 sequence (DNA): TGTGCCAGCAGCCCAACTTTTTTGAGCTCCTACAATGAGCAGTTCTTC. Translation gives CASSPTFLSSYNEQFF.

The genes are TRBV11-2 and TRBJ1-1; D remains ambiguous. This CDR3 contains 14 residues. The germline V and J ends were trimmed by 5 bases and 11 bases, with 21 bases remaining between them. Germline lookup yields CDR1 SGHAT and CDR2 FQNNGV. The DNA of the CDR3 is TGTGCCAGCAGCCAGTGGAGATTCCCCCGAAAGGCTTTCTTT. Translating it yields CASSQWRFPRKAFF.

This clone appeared a few times. This sequence joins TRBV7-2 and TRBJ2-5; D is uncertain. The CDR3 contains 13 residues. V dropped 0 bases and J dropped 5 bases, with 7 bases sitting between them. Looked up from germline, CDR1 is SGHTA and CDR2 is FQGNSA. CDR3 protein: CASSLAPMETQYF. DNA of the CDR3: TGTGCCAGCAGCTTAGCCCCCATGGAGACCCAGTACTTC.

The V gene is TRBV11-3, the J gene TRBJ1-3, with D perhaps TRBD1 (5 bases). The CDR3 sequence is 14 residues long. Deletions cut 1 base from V and 8 bases from J, with 12 bases between. From germline, CDR1 is SGHNT and CDR2 YENEEA. The CDR3 nucleotides are TGTGCCAGCAGCTTAGGACAGAGCTCCCACACCATATATTTT. It is translated as CASSLGQSSHTIYF.

This chain links TRBV15 with TRBJ2-7; 8 bases agree with TRBD1. After removal of 5 bases from V and 4 bases from J, the junction contained 13 bases not matched to a gene. CDR1 is LNHNV, CDR2 YYDKDF, per germline (reference sequence). The CDR3 covers 16 residues. DNA of the CDR3: TGTGCCACCAGCCGAGGACAGGGAACCAACTCGTACGAGCAGTACTTC. Protein product: CATSRGQGTNSYEQYF.

In its sample, this clone was seen once. V is TRBV29-1 and J is TRBJ2-1, with D possibly TRBD2 on 6 matching bases. The CDR3 covers 12 residues. V dropped 7 bases and J dropped 16 bases, with 23 bases sitting between them. Germline V gene sequence: CDR1 SQVTM, CDR2 ANQGSEA. CDR3 sequence (DNA): TGCAGCGCCCATATCGGGGACTTTTTAGAATTCTTC. Protein sequence: CSAHIGDFLEFF.

This clone appeared a single time. The V and J genes are TRBV27 and TRBJ1-2; D remains ambiguous. The CDR3 loop spans 9 amino acids. The V gene lost 9 bases and the J gene lost 8 bases, with 7 bases spanning the gap. Germline V gene sequence: CDR1 MNHEY, CDR2 SMNVEV (reference sequence). The chain's CDR3 is CARRRGYTF. For the CDR3, the DNA is TGTGCCAGACGCAGGGGCTACACCTTC.

The genes are TRBV14 and TRBJ2-2, with 11 bases that match TRBD2. This CDR3 comprises 15 residues. Per the germline V gene, CDR1 is SGHDN and CDR2 is FVKESK. The V and J ends lost 6 bases and 6 bases, in that order; junction bases with no gene match: 6. The CDR3 DNA is TGTGCCAGCAGTAAGACTAGCGGGGTCCCCGGGGAGCTGTTTTTT. Translated: CASSKTSGVPGELFF.

The rearrangement uses TRBV9 and TRBJ2-5; 10 bases align to TRBD1. Germline V gene sequence: CDR1 SGDLS, CDR2 YYNGEE. The CDR3 contains 15 residues. Trimming took 2 bases from V and 4 from J; bases not matched to a gene: 5. In nucleotides, the CDR3 is TGTGCCAGCAGCGTCGGACAGGGGGAGGGAGAGACCCAGTACTTC. Amino acid sequence: CASSVGQGEGETQYF.

CDR3 coding DNA: TGTGCCAGCAGTTCGGGCCAGACTAGCCCACAAAACATTCAGTACTTC. This sequence encodes CASSSGQTSPQNIQYF. V usage is TRBV27 and J usage is TRBJ2-4; TRBD2 aligns across 7 bases. The CDR3 covers 16 residues. V dropped 4 bases and J dropped 5; count of bases not matched to a gene: 11. Germline CDR1 is MNHEY and CDR2 is SMNVEV (reference sequence).

The CDR3 bases are TGCAGCGTTGCCCCGACAGGTAGTGAAAAACTGTTTTTT. Protein product: CSVAPTGSEKLFF. The chain couples TRBV29-1 to TRBJ1-4, with D possibly matching TRBD1 (6 bases). In germline, CDR1 is SQVTM, CDR2 ANQGSEA. This CDR3 contains 13 residues. Trimming left V 4 bases short and J 7 bases short, with 13 bases between.

This clone is a singleton in its sample. The gene calls are TRBV19 and TRBJ2-2, with 11 bases that match TRBD1. V lost 7 bases and J lost 4; bases outside the gene matches: 8. The germline gives CDR1 LNHDA, CDR2 SQIVND (reference sequence). The CDR3 is made up of 16 amino acids. Here the CDR3 reads CASKIGQGASTGELFF. CDR3 DNA: TGTGCCAGTAAAATCGGACAGGGGGCTAGCACCGGGGAGCTGTTTTTT.

The rearrangement links TRBV15 to TRBJ2-3; tentative D call: TRBD2 (6 bases). CDR1 is LNHNV and CDR2 is YYDKDF in the germline V gene (reference sequence). The CDR3 covers 15 residues. V gave up 2 bases and J gave up 0 bases, with 9 bases separating them. The CDR3 reads CATSRTGRSTDTQYF. The CDR3 DNA reads TGTGCCACCAGCAGAACCGGGAGAAGCACAGATACGCAGTATTTT.

In nucleotides, the CDR3 is TGTGCCACCAGCCAAGATCGGACATCTGAGACCCAGTACTTC. This translates into CATSQDRTSETQYF. V is TRBV15 and J is TRBJ2-5, with D maybe TRBD1 (5 bases). Germline CDR1 and CDR2: LNHNV and YYDKDF (reference sequence). Between the trimmed V and J ends, which lost 5 bases and 5 bases, there was a span of 15 bases. This CDR3 contains 14 residues.

The chain has TRBV7-2 and TRBJ2-7; 9 nucleotides line up with TRBD2. Germline loops: CDR1 SGHTA, CDR2 FQGNSA. The V gene end was trimmed by 4 bases and the J gene end by 4 bases; junction bases not matched to a gene: 11. The CDR3 has 16 amino acids. CDR3 sequence reads: CASSSYGTSSYYEQYF. Written as DNA, the CDR3 is TGTGCCAGCAGCTCCTACGGGACTAGCAGCTATTACGAGCAGTACTTC.

The V and J genes are TRBV19 and TRBJ2-7; perhaps TRBD2 as D (6 bases). The CDR3 is 14 amino acids. Trimming removed 5 bases at V and 1 base at J, with 12 bases between. Per the germline V gene, CDR1 is LNHDA and CDR2 is SQIVND (reference sequence). The chain's CDR3 is CASSPGLRSYEQYF. CDR3 nucleotide sequence: TGTGCCAGTAGTCCCGGACTAAGGTCCTACGAGCAGTACTTC.